The 14 T cell receptor gamma chains listed next were all sequenced from one sample in a study of gamma delta lymphoproliferative disorders and STAT genes. TCRdb applied CATT to the multiplex PCR reads for clone calling. The sample includes about 850 gamma-chain clones, roughly 30% of them seen just once. The receptor sequences were amplified from genomic DNA of peripheral blood mononuclear cells. Input material: blood. These receptors were collected from a human donor in good health.

The chain couples TRGV2 to TRGJP1. TCRdb supplies no J gene; here it was assigned by aligning the nucleotide sequence to germline. Germline V gene data show CDR1 as EGSNGY and CDR2 as YDSYNSKV. Unmatched junction bases numbered 20, after V lost 0 bases and J lost 10 bases. CDR3 length equals 18 residues. This CDR3 is CATWDGPLLIVFFWFKIF. Here the CDR3 DNA reads TGTGCCACCTGGGACGGGCCGTTGTTAATTGTGTTCTTTTGGTTCAAGATATTT.

This clone is large in the sample. The V call is TRGV2, the J call TRGJP1. The J gene, not given by TCRdb, was assigned here from a germline match of the nucleotide sequence. CDR1 and CDR2 (germline): EGSNGY, YDSYNSKV. The V and J ends lost 1 base and 9 bases, in that order; junction bases with no gene match: 5. CDR3 length: 13 residues. The CDR3 is CATWDGSCWFKIF. The CDR3 nucleotides are TGTGCCACCTGGGACGGCTCGTGTTGGTTCAAGATATTT.

By frequency in the sample, this clone is large. The V gene is TRGV8, the J gene TRGJ1 or TRGJ2. Since TCRdb gives no J gene, matching the DNA to germline was used here to assign it. The CDR3 sequence is 13 residues long. The trim removed 5 bases at V and 0 bases at J, leaving 4 bases unmatched. Germline V CDR1 and CDR2: VENAVY, YDSYNSRV. The CDR3 sequence: CATWVSNYYKKLF. CDR3 nucleotides: TGTGCCACCTGGGTCTCGAATTATTATAAGAAACTCTTT.

This clone was observed a handful of times. The protein that TCRdb holds for this DNA derives from a much larger clone and differs from the translated DNA at residue 8, which likely indicates a read error; the protein shown here is translated from the DNA. V gene TRGV4 combines with J gene TRGJP. The J gene comes from matching the DNA to germline here; TCRdb lacks it. This CDR3 has 16 amino acids. Germline CDR1 and CDR2: EGSTGY and YDSYTSSV. The CDR3 protein is CATWDGQGLGKKIKVF. The CDR3 coding sequence is TGTGCCACCTGGGATGGACAAGGGTTGGGCAAAAAAATCAAGGTATTT.

The chain carries TRGV4 and TRGJ1 or TRGJ2. Because TCRdb records no J gene, it was assigned here through a match of the DNA to germline. CDR1 is EGSTGY, CDR2 YDSYTSSV, per germline. The CDR3 totals 11 residues. The trim removed 3 bases at V and 4 bases at J, leaving 0 bases unmatched. The DNA for the CDR3 is TGTGCCACCTGGGATTATTATAAGAAACTCTTT. The encoded protein is CATWDYYKKLF.

This clone has a handful of counts. This likely traces to a read error, being one base from a far larger clone. The sample holds other DNA sequences that translate to the same CDR3. V and J are TRGV4 and TRGJ1 or TRGJ2. The J gene, absent from TCRdb, was called here by matching the DNA to germline. Looked up from germline, CDR1 is EGSTGY and CDR2 is YDSYTSSV. The CDR3 is made up of 15 amino acids. Here the CDR3 reads CATWDGHLSYYKKLF. The CDR3 DNA sequence: TGCGCCACCTGGGATGGGCATCTGAGTTATTATAAGAAACTCTTT.

This chain uses TRGV8 with TRGJ1 or TRGJ2. The J gene, left out of TCRdb, was set here by checking the DNA against germline. The CDR3 totals 12 residues. With V trimmed by 6 bases and J by 3 bases, 5 bases remained unmatched. Germline loops: CDR1 VENAVY, CDR2 YDSYNSRV. The CDR3 loop is CATWKFYYKKLF. The CDR3 DNA is TGTGCCACCTGGAAATTTTATTATAAGAAACTCTTT.

Comments on this clone: Translating this DNA gives a protein that differs at residue 5 from the TCRdb one, which belongs to a much larger clone; a read error is likely, and the protein shown is this translation. This chain uses TRGV4 with TRGJ1 or TRGJ2. TCRdb does not report a J gene; here it was assigned by matching the DNA to germline references. Germline assignment: CDR1 EGSTGY and CDR2 YDSYTSSV. The CDR3 totals 14 residues. The CDR3 coding sequence is TGTGCCACCTGGGGTGGGCCCCATGATTATAAGAAACTCTTT. This sequence encodes CATWGGPHDYKKLF.

By frequency in the sample, this clone is large. The chain combines TRGV4 with TRGJ1 or TRGJ2. Since TCRdb gives no J gene, matching the DNA to germline was used here to assign it. The trim removed 2 bases at V and 2 bases at J, leaving 3 bases unmatched. Germline V gene sequence: CDR1 EGSTGY, CDR2 YDSYTSSV. The CDR3 is made up of 13 amino acids. CDR3 coding DNA: TGTGCCACCTGGGATGTCCATTATTATAAGAAACTCTTT. This translates into CATWDVHYYKKLF.

This clone has more than one count but fewer than ten. The DNA is omitted, as the CDR3 cannot be located on it reliably, and the CDR3 follows TCRdb's listing. A V gene of TRGV11 was called, but no J gene was assigned. TRGV11 is treated as an ORF (open reading frame) with a function not yet certain. Both ends counted, the CDR3 spans 14 residues. This CDR3 is CTTVPAGLVLGKLF.

V and J are TRGV2 and TRGJP2. As TCRdb names no J gene, one was assigned here on the basis of a DNA match to germline. With 5 bases clipped from V and 4 bases from J, the junction kept 10 bases outside the gene matches. Germline values: CDR1 EGSNGY, CDR2 YDSYNSKV. There are 15 residues in the CDR3. CDR3 nucleotides: TGTGCCACCTGGGGTACGCTCGATAGTGATTGGATCAAGACGTTT. Translated, it gives CATWGTLDSDWIKTF.

By proportion, this clone is medium-sized (0.01 to 0.1%). The rearrangement uses TRGV4 and TRGJ1 or TRGJ2. The J gene, left out of TCRdb, was set here by checking the DNA against germline. The CDR3 is 10 amino acids. The germline V gene encodes CDR1 EGSTGY and CDR2 YDSYTSSV. The junction had 3 bases not matched to a gene; V was cut back by 9 bases and J by 4 bases. CDR3 DNA sequence: TGTGCCACCAAATATTATAAGAAACTCTTT. Its protein product is CATKYYKKLF.

J is TRGJ1 or TRGJ2 and V is TRGV3. No J gene was available from TCRdb, and it was assigned here by a germline match of the DNA. In germline, CDR1 is VTNTFY, CDR2 YDVSTARD (reference sequence). Trimming cost V 0 bases and J 0 bases; bases outside gene matches: 8. The CDR3 is made up of 16 amino acids. As DNA, the CDR3 is TGTGCCACCTGGGACAGGGTACCCCCGAATTATTATAAGAAACTCTTT. Residues: CATWDRVPPNYYKKLF.

This clone counts as large. The V call is TRGV2, the J call TRGJ1 or TRGJ2. The J gene is absent in TCRdb and was assigned here via DNA matching to germline. The CDR3 is 11 residues long. The J segment lost 8 bases and the V segment lost 4 bases, leaving 5 bases of the junction unmatched. CDR1 and CDR2 from the germline V gene are EGSNGY and YDSYNSKV. CDR3 amino acids: CATWEGDKKLF. Written as DNA, the CDR3 is TGTGCCACCTGGGAGGGGGATAAGAAACTCTTT.